The 19 T cell receptor beta chains given below trace back to one sample, sequenced in a study of blood T cells in healthy people across ages. Primers used in a second PCR of about 7 to 12 cycles were a sample-barcoded 5' primer and a J-beta primer mix. MiXCR, run by TCRdb on the 5' RACE reads, gives a single entry per CDR3 protein. The table has over 700,000 distinct CDR3 sequences, roughly 53% seen once; the top ten hold around 40%. The sequencing input was blood. The source is an elderly man in good health.

This chain connects TRBV5-1 to TRBJ2-7, with 7 positions matching TRBD2. This CDR3 region has 14 residues. V was pared by 4 bases and J by 5 bases, with 9 bases of the junction left unmatched. Germline lookup yields CDR1 SGHRS and CDR2 YFSETQ. The CDR3 DNA follows: TGCGCCAGCAGCCCAGTAGCGGGTCACAACGAGCAGTACTTC. Protein: CASSPVAGHNEQYF.

This chain connects TRBV2 to TRBJ2-7; D gene ambiguous. Trimming cost V 6 bases and J 1 base, with 13 bases left between them. The germline V gene encodes CDR1 SNHLY and CDR2 FYNNEI. The CDR3 consists of 14 residues. CDR3 amino acids: CASRYVESSYEQYF. CDR3 DNA sequence: TGTGCCAGCAGATATGTAGAATCTTCCTACGAGCAGTACTTC.

There are a few counts of this clonotype. DNA for the CDR3: TGCGCCAGCAGCTTGCATAGGGAGCCGGACAATGAGCAGTTCTTC. Its protein is CASSLHREPDNEQFF. This chain uses TRBV5-1 with TRBJ2-1, with D possibly matching TRBD2 (5 bases). V dropped 1 base and J dropped 5 bases, with 13 bases sitting between them. The CDR3 has 15 amino acids. The germline CDR1 and CDR2 sequences are SGHRS and YFSETQ.

Turning to this clonotype: One end of the junction does not line up with germline, which may come from a read error. Here the CDR3 reads CASSARQGRSVSEHYF. The CDR3 DNA reads TGTGCCAGCAGTGCTCGACAGGGTAGGTCGGTTTCCGAGCATTACTTC. The chain joins TRBV6-1 to TRBJ2-7, with 7 bases that match TRBD1. Germline V gives CDR1 MNHNS, CDR2 SASEGT. The CDR3 sequence is 16 residues long.

The chain employs TRBV15 and TRBJ2-7, with 12 bases aligning to TRBD2. V lost 0 bases, J lost 7 bases, and 7 bases stayed unmatched. The germline V gene has CDR1 LNHNV and CDR2 YYDKDF (reference sequence). This CDR3 has 16 residues. The CDR3 nucleotides read TGTGCCACCAGCAGAGAGCGGACTAGCGGGAACGATGAGCAGTACTTC. It translates to CATSRERTSGNDEQYF.

The chain carries TRBV20-1 and TRBJ2-1, with a weak D call TRBD1 (5 bases). The CDR3 sequence is 18 residues long. Trimming took 0 bases from V and 0 from J, leaving 18 bases between them. Germline values: CDR1 DFQATT, CDR2 SNEGSKA (reference sequence). As DNA, the CDR3 is TGCAGTGCTAGAGACCTTACAACGGACAAGAGCTCCTACAATGAGCAGTTCTTC. The encoded protein is CSARDLTTDKSSYNEQFF.

The chain links TRBV20-1 to TRBJ2-1; TRBD2 matches 7 bases. After removal of 3 bases from V and 2 bases from J, the junction contained 4 bases not matched to a gene. Germline-derived CDR1 and CDR2 are DFQATT and SNEGSKA (reference sequence). There are 14 residues in the CDR3. CDR3 amino acids: CSASNGLAYNEQFF. The DNA for the CDR3 is TGCAGTGCTAGTAACGGACTAGCCTACAATGAGCAGTTCTTC.

This clonotype was detected a few times. This sequence joins TRBV5-5 and TRBJ2-7, with D perhaps TRBD1 or TRBD2 (5 bases each). CDR1 is SGHKS, CDR2 YYEKEE, per germline (reference sequence). The CDR3 length is 15 residues. Trimming took off 2 bases at V and 0 bases at J, with 12 bases between the two ends. The CDR3: CASSFGTRLSYEQYF. For the CDR3, the DNA is TGTGCCAGCAGCTTTGGGACGCGGCTCTCCTACGAGCAGTACTTC. The full variable domain, completed using reference TRBV5-5 and TRBJ2-7, is DAGVTQSPTHLIKTRGQQVTLRCSPISGHKSVSWYQQVLGQGPQFIFQYYEKEERGRGNFPDRFSARQFPNYSSELNVNALLLGDSALYLCASSFGTRLSYEQYFGPGTRLTVT.

The chain uses TRBV7-2 and TRBJ2-5, with unresolved D. CDR1 SGHTA and CDR2 FQGNSA come from the germline V gene. The CDR3 contains 13 residues. Trimming pared 5 bases from V and 2 bases from J, leaving 9 bases between. The DNA of the CDR3 is TGTGCCAGCAGCCTCCTGGCGCAAGAGACCCAGTACTTC. This translates into CASSLLAQETQYF.

The CDR3 loop reads CASSTGKQETQYF. The CDR3 nucleotides read TGCGCCAGCAGCACAGGGAAACAAGAGACCCAGTACTTC. The chain recombines TRBV5-1 with TRBJ2-5; D might be TRBD1 (6 bases). Germline CDR1 SGHRS, CDR2 YFSETQ. Trimming removed 4 bases from V and 2 bases from J, with 9 bases in between. The CDR3 runs 13 residues.

This clonotype has a handful of counts. This sequence joins TRBV29-1 and TRBJ2-3; 8 nucleotides line up with TRBD1. The CDR3 contains 14 residues. CDR1 and CDR2 (germline): SQVTM, ANQGSEA. Germline trimming cut 6 bases from V and 14 bases from J; bases unmatched to any gene: 19. The CDR3 nucleotides are TGCAGCGTCAGATCAGGGGGCGAGGACAGATACGCGTATTTT. It encodes CSVRSGGEDRYAYF.

Note on this clonotype: A read error may be the cause here, since a much bigger clone is one base away. The chain combines TRBV6-5 with TRBJ2-2; the D gene is possibly TRBD2 (6 bases). The ends were cut back, 2 bases at V and 4 bases at J, with 26 bases in the middle. The CDR3 totals 20 residues. CDR1 MNHEY and CDR2 SVGAGI come from the germline V gene. The CDR3 DNA sequence: TGTGCCAGCAGTTACGACCCCCCGGCAACGGGAGACCGAACCACCGGGGAGCTGTTTTTT. As protein: CASSYDPPATGDRTTGELFF.

This clonotype occurred many times. The chain has TRBV25-1 and TRBJ2-5; tentatively, D is TRBD1 (6 bases). The V gene's germline CDR1 is MGHDK and CDR2 SYGVNS. V was clipped by 6 bases and J by 11 bases, with 19 bases between them. This CDR3 spans 13 amino acids. CDR3: CASSVPRDNEQYF. For the CDR3, the DNA is TGTGCCAGCAGCGTCCCCCGGGACAATGAGCAGTACTTC.

V is TRBV2 and J is TRBJ2-6; D call uncertain. The CDR3 contains 11 residues. Germline V gene lookup returns CDR1 SNHLY and CDR2 FYNNEI. CDR3: CAGSGANVLTF. Here the CDR3 DNA reads TGTGCTGGGTCTGGGGCCAACGTCCTGACTTTC.

This clonotype was seen just once. This chain's CDR3 is CSVADRAGLEQYF. In DNA, the CDR3 is TGCAGCGTTGCGGACAGGGCGGGCTTGGAGCAGTACTTC. This chain links TRBV29-1 with TRBJ2-5; TRBD1 matches 8 bases. Germline assignment: CDR1 SQVTM and CDR2 ANQGSEA. This CDR3 is built from 13 residues. J gave up 11 bases and V 4 bases, and 12 bases lay outside the gene matches.

This clonotype was counted a few times. V is TRBV24-1 and J is TRBJ2-7; a weak D match, TRBD1 (5 bases). In germline, CDR1 is KGHDR, CDR2 SFDVKD. This CDR3 comprises 12 residues. The ends were cut back, 5 bases at V and 2 bases at J, with 6 bases in the middle. The CDR3 region is CATSGQTYEQYF. The CDR3 nucleotides read TGTGCCACCAGTGGACAGACCTACGAGCAGTACTTC.

In its sample, this clonotype was seen once. The chain employs TRBV30 and TRBJ2-5; the D gene could be TRBD1 or TRBD2 (6 bases each). The CDR3 sequence is 12 residues long. V was pared by 4 bases and J by 4 bases, with 10 bases between. The germline gives CDR1 GTSNPN, CDR2 SVGIG (reference sequence). The CDR3 coding sequence is TGTGCCTGGACGGGGGCAAGAGAGACCCAGTACTTC. As protein: CAWTGARETQYF.

The chain has TRBV7-3 and TRBJ2-3; D is unclear. The germline V gene has CDR1 SGHTA and CDR2 FQGTGA. The V and J ends lost 5 bases and 4 bases respectively, with 10 bases between them. This CDR3 is 13 amino acids long. In DNA form, the CDR3 reads TGTGCCAGCAGCCCTGCAGAGGCAGATACGCAGTATTTT. This translates into CASSPAEADTQYF.

The J gene is TRBJ2-3, the V gene TRBV29-1, with 9 positions matching TRBD1. The J segment lost 6 bases and the V segment lost 4 bases, leaving 5 bases of the junction unmatched. The germline gives CDR1 SQVTM, CDR2 ANQGSEA. There are 13 residues in the CDR3. CDR3: CSVGDRARDTQYF. The DNA for the CDR3 is TGCAGCGTTGGGGACAGGGCCCGCGATACGCAGTATTTT.